This TCR beta chain was sequenced for a study of breast tumors, draining lymph nodes, adjacent tissues. Study-level results: The data were judged consistent with most tumor T cells coming from lymph node and expanding in tumor. The lymph node origin of tumor T cells was framed as consistent with a hypothesis, not demonstrated. Tumors had less TCR diversity than lymph nodes, more than nontumor tissue.

TCRdb reprocessed the multiplex PCR reads with MiXCR, giving one entry per CDR3 protein. The sample holds 200,000 or so distinct CDR3 sequences, around 33% seen once. Regarding this clonotype: Its target is not known. A much larger clone lies a single base off, so this may be a read error. It is likely a read error, because the conserved phenylalanine at the end of the CDR3 is missing.

The CDR3 consists of 17 residues. Germline CDR1 reads DFQATT; CDR2 reads SNEGSKA (reference sequence). J gave up 0 bases and V 8 bases, and 8 bases lay outside the gene matches. Axillary draining lymph nodes of breast cancer patients supplied the node samples. The sequence was collected from a female donor with breast cancer. Some clones in this sample may be carry-over from other donors' samples. Sequenced material: axillary lymph node tissue. The V call is TRBV20-1, the J call TRBJ2-1, with 15 nucleotides matching TRBD2. Written as DNA, the CDR3 is TGCAGTACGCCCGGGACTAGCGGGGGGAGCTCCTACAATGAGCAGTTCCTC. Translated: CSTPGTSGGSSYNEQFL.